This T cell receptor beta chain came from a study of cytomegalovirus exposure and HLA in healthy donors. CDR3 length: 15 amino acids. The V segment lost 6 bases and the J segment 1 base; nucleotides outside the gene matches: 6. CDR1 and CDR2 (germline): SNHLY, FYNNEI. PCR involved 60 Vbeta and 13 Jbeta primers. Only in-frame clones appear in the TCRdb table, and some are missing; sequencing was by immunoSEQ multiplex PCR. The table records some 150,000 clones, roughly 62% of them present only once. The study's findings and limits: Overall, approximately 150 TCR beta chains were annotated as cytomegalovirus-associated. In a later analysis, TCR beta V- and J-gene trimming was associated with a missense DCLRE1C variant.

In the case of this clone: No antigen is known for it.

This clonotype was sampled from a man aged 55 to 70 in good health and CMV-seronegative. Material for sequencing was PBMCs. This rearrangement joins TRBV2 to TRBJ1-1, with 9 nucleotides matching TRBD1. This chain's CDR3 is CASRATGGGNTEAFF. DNA of the CDR3: TGTGCCAGCAGAGCAACAGGGGGCGGGAACACTGAAGCTTTCTTT.